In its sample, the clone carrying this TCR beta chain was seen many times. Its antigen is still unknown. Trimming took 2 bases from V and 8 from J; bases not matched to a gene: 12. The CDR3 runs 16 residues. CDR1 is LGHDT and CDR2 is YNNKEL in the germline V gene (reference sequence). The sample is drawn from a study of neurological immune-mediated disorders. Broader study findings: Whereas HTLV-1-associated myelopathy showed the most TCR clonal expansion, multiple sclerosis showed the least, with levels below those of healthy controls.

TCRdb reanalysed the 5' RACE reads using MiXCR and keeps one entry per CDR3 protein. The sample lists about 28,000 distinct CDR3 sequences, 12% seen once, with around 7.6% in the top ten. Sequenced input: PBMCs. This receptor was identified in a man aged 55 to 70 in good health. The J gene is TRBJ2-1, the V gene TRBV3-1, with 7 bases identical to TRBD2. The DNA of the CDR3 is TGTGCCAGCAGCCAAATGTTTGCGGGGGTGGCGTATGAGCAGTTCTTC. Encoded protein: CASSQMFAGVAYEQFF.